The present entry profiles one T cell receptor beta chain with its context. Its matching antigen is unknown. These data are taken from a study of T-cell memory formation after mild COVID-19. Study overall: TCR clusters largely stayed donor specific. Study-level results: The second-wave clones peaking on day 37 were not confirmed as SARS-CoV-2-specific. Some clones that responded turned up in pre-infection memory, which suggests that cross-reactive memory joined in.

With constant-segment primers, 5'RACE yielded cDNA libraries of TCR alpha and TCR beta that carried sample barcodes and UMIs. TCRdb re-derived calls from the 5' RACE reads in MiXCR, one entry per CDR3 protein. The data show about 140,000 distinct CDR3 sequences, 13% to 15% seen once. CDR3 length: 17 amino acids. Germline CDR1 is LNHDA and CDR2 is SQIVND (reference sequence). J was trimmed by 2 bases and V by 6 bases; bases with no gene match: 12. V is TRBV19 and J is TRBJ2-1; TRBD1 agrees at 8 bases. The specimen was PBMCs or a T cell subset sorted from them (not recorded which). The sequence was obtained from an adult woman who had mild COVID-19 (a few samples of this study predate the infection). Cell type and time point are not known. CDR3 sequence: CASSPTPTGAPYNEQFF. The CDR3 DNA is TGTGCCAGTAGCCCGACTCCGACAGGGGCCCCCTACAATGAGCAGTTCTTC.